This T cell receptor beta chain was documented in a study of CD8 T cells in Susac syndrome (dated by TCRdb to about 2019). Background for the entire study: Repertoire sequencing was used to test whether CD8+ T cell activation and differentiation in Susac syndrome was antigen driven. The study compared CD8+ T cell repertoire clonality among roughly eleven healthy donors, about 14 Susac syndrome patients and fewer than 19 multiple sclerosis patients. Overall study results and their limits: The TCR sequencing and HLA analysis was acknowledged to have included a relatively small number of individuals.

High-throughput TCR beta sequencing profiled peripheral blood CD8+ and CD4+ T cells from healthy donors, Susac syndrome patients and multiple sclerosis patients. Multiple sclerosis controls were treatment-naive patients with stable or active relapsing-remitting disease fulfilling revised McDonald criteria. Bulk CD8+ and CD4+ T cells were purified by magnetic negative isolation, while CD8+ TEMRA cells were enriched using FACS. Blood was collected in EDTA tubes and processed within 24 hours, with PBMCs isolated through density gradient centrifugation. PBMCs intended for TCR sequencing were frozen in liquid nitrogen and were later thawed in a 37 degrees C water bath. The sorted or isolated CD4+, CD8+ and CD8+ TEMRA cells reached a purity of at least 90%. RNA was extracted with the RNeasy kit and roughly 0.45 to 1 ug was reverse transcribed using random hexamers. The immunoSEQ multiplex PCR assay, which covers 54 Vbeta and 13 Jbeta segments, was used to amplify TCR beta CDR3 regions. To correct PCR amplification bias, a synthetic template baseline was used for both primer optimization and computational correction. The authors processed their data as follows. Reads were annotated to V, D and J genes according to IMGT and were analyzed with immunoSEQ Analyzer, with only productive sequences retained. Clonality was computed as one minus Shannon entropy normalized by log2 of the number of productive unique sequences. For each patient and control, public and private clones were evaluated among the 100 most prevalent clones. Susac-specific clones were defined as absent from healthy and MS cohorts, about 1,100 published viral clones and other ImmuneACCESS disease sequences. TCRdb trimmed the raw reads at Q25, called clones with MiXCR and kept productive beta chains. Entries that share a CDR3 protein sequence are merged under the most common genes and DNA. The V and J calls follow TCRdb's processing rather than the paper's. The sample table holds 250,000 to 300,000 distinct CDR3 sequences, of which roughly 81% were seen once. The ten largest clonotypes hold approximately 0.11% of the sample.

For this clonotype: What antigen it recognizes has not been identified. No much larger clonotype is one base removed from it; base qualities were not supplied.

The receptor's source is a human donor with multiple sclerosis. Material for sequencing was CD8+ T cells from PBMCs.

The nucleotide sequence is given as TGTGCCAGCTCACAGAAAAGGGACAGGTCAAATGAAAAACTGTTTTTT. It is translated as CASSQKRDRSNEKLFF. The V gene is TRBV18 and the J gene is TRBJ1-4; 8 junctional bases match TRBD1. V lost 4 bases and J lost 5 bases, and the count of bases not matched to a germline gene is 9. From cysteine to phenylalanine, the CDR3 is 16 amino acids long. Only the CDR3 DNA is retained, 48 bases long and in frame from the first base. From a lookup of the germline V gene, CDR1 and CDR2 are KGHSH and LQKENI.